The 17 T cell receptor beta chains presented below share a single source sample, sequenced in a study of cytomegalovirus exposure and HLA in healthy donors. The PCR ran on 60 Vbeta and 13 Jbeta primers. Repertoires were generated with immunoSEQ multiplex PCR, while TCRdb's copy carries only in-frame clones and drops some. There are about 140,000 clones in the sample; around 80% occur only once, and around 2% lies in the top ten. The sample taken for sequencing was PBMCs. These receptors came from a woman between 35 and 50 years old in good health and CMV-seronegative.

This chain links TRBV28 with TRBJ2-3; 10 nucleotides agree with TRBD2. Germline CDR1 reads MDHEN; CDR2 reads SYDVKM. J was trimmed by 9 bases and V by 7 bases; bases with no gene match: 13. The CDR3 has 15 residues. CDR3 sequence reads: CASTPSGRATGTQYF. The CDR3 nucleotides are TGTGCCAGCACTCCAAGCGGGAGGGCCACGGGAACGCAGTATTTT.

About this clone: At one boundary the junction diverges from the germline segment, which might be a read error. The V and J genes are TRBV4-2 and TRBJ2-4, with TRBD2 matching over 9 bases. From germline, CDR1 is LGHNA and CDR2 YNFKEQ. CDR3 length equals 17 residues. The CDR3 DNA sequence: TGTACCAGCAGCCAAGGGGCGGGAGGGCCTGCCAAAAACATTCAGTACTTC. Its translation is CTSSQGAGGPAKNIQYF.

The J gene is TRBJ1-3, the V gene TRBV2; D remains unclear. Trimming removed 4 bases at V and 7 bases at J, with 11 bases between. Germline V gene data show CDR1 as SNHLY and CDR2 as FYNNEI. The CDR3 has 13 amino acids. DNA of the CDR3: TGTGCCAGCAGTGTACAGTCTTGGAACACCATATATTTT. Its protein product is CASSVQSWNTIYF.

The chain couples TRBV29-1 to TRBJ2-1; D unclear. The CDR3 totals 13 residues. The V end was cut by 5 bases, the J end by 0 bases, with 8 bases between. Looked up from germline, CDR1 is SQVTM and CDR2 is ANQGSEA. The CDR3 loop is CSVTRGSYNEQFF. The DNA of the CDR3 is TGCAGCGTTACGCGCGGCTCCTACAATGAGCAGTTCTTC.

V and J are TRBV7-3 and TRBJ2-1; D is perhaps TRBD1 (6 bases). Trimming left V 0 bases short and J 2 bases short, with 8 bases between. The CDR3 has 15 amino acids. The germline V gene encodes CDR1 SGHTA and CDR2 FQGTGA. The chain's CDR3 is CASSLTGDTYNEQFF. The CDR3 coding sequence is TGTGCCAGCAGCTTAACGGGGGACACCTACAATGAGCAGTTCTTC.

The chain couples TRBV6-6 to TRBJ2-1, with 9 bases fitting TRBD2. Germline assignment: CDR1 MNHNY and CDR2 SVGAGI (reference sequence). Trimming cost V 7 bases and J 3 bases; bases outside gene matches: 4. There are 14 residues in the CDR3. The CDR3 is CASTIAGDYNEQFF. The CDR3 coding sequence is TGTGCCAGCACCATAGCGGGGGACTACAATGAGCAGTTCTTC.

The chain employs TRBV7-9 and TRBJ1-2, with 10 bases fitting TRBD1. This CDR3 is built from 16 residues. Germline CDR1 is SEHNR and CDR2 is FQNEAQ (reference sequence). Trimming at V came to 0 bases and at J to 3 bases, leaving 4 bases not matched to a gene. CDR3 loop: CASSLAVGTGDYGYTF. The CDR3, as DNA: TGTGCCAGCAGCTTAGCCGTCGGGACAGGGGACTATGGCTACACCTTC.

V gene TRBV4-3 combines with J gene TRBJ2-7, with 8 bases fitting TRBD1. Per germline, CDR1 LGHNA and CDR2 YSLEER. CDR3 size: 16 residues. The V segment lost 4 bases and the J segment 1 base; nucleotides outside the gene matches: 9. The CDR3 sequence: CASSRDAGGLSYEQYF. CDR3 coding DNA: TGCGCCAGCAGCCGCGATGCAGGGGGCTTGTCCTACGAGCAGTACTTC.

The rearrangement joins TRBV7-2 to TRBJ2-3; 10 bases agree with TRBD2. The CDR3 covers 15 residues. After removal of 5 bases from V and 1 base from J, the junction contained 3 bases not matched to a gene. Per germline, CDR1 SGHTA and CDR2 FQGNSA. CDR3 nucleotides: TGTGCCAGCAGCACTCTAGCGGGGGGCACAGATACGCAGTATTTT. Residues: CASSTLAGGTDTQYF.

CDR3 bases: TGTGCCAGCAGTTGGGTCCACAGGGAAAGATATGGCTACACCTTC. Translated: CASSWVHRERYGYTF. The V call is TRBV28, the J call TRBJ1-2; D possibly corresponds to TRBD1 (6 bases). In germline, CDR1 is MDHEN, CDR2 SYDVKM. The CDR3 contains 15 residues. V was cut by 4 bases and J by 5 bases, with 17 bases left in between.

The V call is TRBV6-5, the J call TRBJ1-2, with TRBD1 as a possible D gene (6 bases). Germline CDR1 is MNHEY and CDR2 is SVGAGI. Trimming shortened V by 7 bases and J by 8 bases, and 23 bases separated the two germline ends. The CDR3 is 15 amino acids. The CDR3 DNA reads TGTGCCAGCAAAACCTTTACAGGGTCCTTTGAGGGCTACACCTTC. Translating gives CASKTFTGSFEGYTF.

This chain connects TRBV7-2 to TRBJ1-5; 12 bases map to TRBD1. Trimming took 5 bases from V and 0 from J; bases not matched to a gene: 8. The CDR3 has 18 residues. Germline V gene data show CDR1 as SGHTA and CDR2 as FQGNSA. CDR3 sequence: CASSAPGQGAFSNQPQHF. The CDR3 coding sequence is TGTGCCAGCAGCGCTCCGGGACAGGGGGCGTTTAGCAATCAGCCCCAGCATTTT.

The chain is built from TRBV5-8 and TRBJ2-7; D gene uncertain. V was trimmed by 7 bases and J by 2 bases, leaving 4 bases between them. The length of the CDR3 is 10 residues. CDR1 is SGHTS, CDR2 YDEGEE, per germline. The CDR3: CASGTYEQYF. Written as DNA, the CDR3 is TGTGCCAGCGGCACCTACGAGCAGTACTTC. Based on the CDR3 plus reference TRBV5-8 and TRBJ2-7, the full variable domain is EAGVTQSPTHLIKTRGQQATLRCSPISGHTSVYWYQQALGLGLQFLLWYDEGEERNRGNFPPRFSGRQFPNYSSELNVNALELEDSALYLCASGTYEQYFGPGTRLTVT.

The genes are TRBV5-1 and TRBJ2-1, with TRBD2 identical over 13 bases. The CDR3 sequence is 18 residues long. Per germline, CDR1 SGHRS and CDR2 YFSETQ. Losses at the gene ends were 6 bases for V and 2 bases for J; bases not matched to a gene: 11. Here the CDR3 DNA reads TGCGCCAGCACAGGGACTAGCGGGACTTACACGCCCTACAATGAGCAGTTCTTC. Translated, it gives CASTGTSGTYTPYNEQFF.

The rearrangement links TRBV11-2 to TRBJ2-7, with 10 nucleotides matching TRBD2. The CDR3 is 15 amino acids. Germline CDR1 reads SGHAT; CDR2 reads FQNNGV. The trim removed 6 bases at V and 3 bases at J, leaving 8 bases unmatched. This chain's CDR3 is CASRPTASGSYEQYF. DNA of the CDR3: TGTGCCAGCAGACCCACCGCTAGCGGGAGCTACGAGCAGTACTTC.

The gene calls are TRBV5-6 and TRBJ2-7; TRBD1 aligns across 7 bases. The junction had 7 bases not matched to a gene; V was cut back by 1 base and J by 3 bases. CDR1 and CDR2 (germline): SGHDT, YYEEEE. This CDR3 comprises 15 residues. CDR3 sequence reads: CASSLQGTAYYEQYF. The CDR3 DNA reads TGTGCCAGCAGCTTGCAGGGGACAGCCTACTACGAGCAGTACTTC.

CDR3 residues: CASAPRGTVYEQYF. DNA for the CDR3: TGTGCTAGTGCCCCGAGGGGGACGGTGTACGAGCAGTACTTC. J is TRBJ2-7 and V is TRBV12-5; maybe TRBD1 (6 bases). Germline V CDR1 and CDR2: LGHNT, FRNRAP. This CDR3 is 14 amino acids long. V gave up 7 bases and J gave up 4 bases, with 17 bases separating them.